These 2 T cell receptor beta chains share one sample of origin, sequenced in a study of blood T cells in healthy people across ages. A second about 6 to 11 cycle PCR used barcoded and J-beta primers. TCRdb recomputed calls from the 5' RACE reads with MiXCR, one row per CDR3 protein. The sample lists approximately 490,000 distinct CDR3 sequences; approximately 25% were seen once. The same sample was also used in a study of T cells of mothers and their children.

Sequencing was done on a sample of blood. The receptors derive from a boy younger than 18 in good health.

The J gene is TRBJ2-7, the V gene TRBV7-9; TRBD1 aligns across 10 bases. V lost 1 base and J lost 3; bases outside the gene matches: 15. The CDR3 totals 19 residues. CDR1 SEHNR and CDR2 FQNEAQ come from the germline V gene (reference sequence). CDR3 nucleotides: TGTGCCAGCAGCTTAGGTTCCCGGAACCGGGACAGGGGCCGCTACGAGCAGTACTTC. This encodes CASSLGSRNRDRGRYEQYF. The complete variable domain, with remaining parts taken from reference TRBV7-9 and TRBJ2-7, reads DTGVSQNPRHKITKRGQNVTFRCDPISEHNRLYWYRQTLGQGPEFLTYFQNEAQLEKSRLLSDRFSAERPKGSFSTLEIQRTEQGDSAMYLCASSLGSRNRDRGRYEQYFGPGTRLTVT.

The CDR3, as DNA: TGTGCCAGCAGCTCCGACTGGATAGAGCAGTACTTC. It codes for CASSSDWIEQYF. The chain joins TRBV7-9 to TRBJ2-7; D is unclear. The CDR3 has 12 residues. Germline-derived CDR1 and CDR2 are SEHNR and FQNEAQ (reference sequence). The V gene lost 4 bases and the J gene lost 7 bases, with 11 bases spanning the gap.